This TCR beta chain was recorded in a study of T-cell memory formation after mild COVID-19. From germline, CDR1 is MNHEY and CDR2 SVGEGT. With V trimmed by 2 bases and J by 0 bases, 0 bases remained unmatched. The CDR3 loop spans 14 amino acids. Researchers used 5'RACE with constant-segment primers to make TCR alpha and TCR beta cDNA libraries that carry sample barcodes and UMIs. TCRdb redid the calling of the 5' RACE reads with MiXCR, one entry per CDR3 protein. The sample carries some 250,000 distinct CDR3 sequences, over 9% recorded once. The rearrangement joins TRBV6-2 or TRBV6-3 to TRBJ1-1; TRBD1 agrees at 7 bases. The receptor was isolated from a man aged 18 to 30 who had mild COVID-19 (a few samples of this study predate the infection). Cell type and time point are not known. Sequencing input: PBMCs or a T cell subset sorted from them (not recorded which). CDR3 protein: CASSYRGLNTEAFF. CDR3 in DNA: TGTGCCAGCAGTTACAGGGGGCTGAACACTGAAGCTTTCTTT.